One sample yielded the 15 T cell receptor beta chains listed below, sequenced in a study of T cells expressing NK-cell markers. TCRdb re-called the 5' RACE reads and gives one entry per CDR3 protein, without DNA. This repertoire includes about 170,000 distinct CDR3 sequences. The sample taken for sequencing was blood T cells: a sorted CD56 or NKG2C T cell subset, CD4+ or CD8+ T cells, or bulk PBMC T cells (not recorded which). The receptor set was obtained from a man aged 18-70 years in good health.

V is TRBV28 and J is TRBJ2-3; TCRdb calls TRBD2, which cannot be checked without DNA. The germline V gene encodes CDR1 MDHEN and CDR2 SYDVKM. The CDR3 runs to 14 residues. CDR3 in amino acids: CASHKRLVTDTQYF.

This chain joins TRBV5-6 and TRBJ2-3; the TCRdb call, TRBD2, lacks DNA for checking. The germline V gene encodes CDR1 SGHDT and CDR2 YYEEEE. This CDR3 has 17 residues. The CDR3 spells CASSLVSGRGGVNTQYF.

The chain combines TRBV20-1 with TRBJ1-6. The CDR3 runs to 12 residues. Germline-derived CDR1 and CDR2 are DFQATT and SNEGSKA (reference sequence). The CDR3 here is CSASSYNSPLHF.

The V gene is TRBV6-1, the J gene TRBJ2-6; TCRdb picks TRBD1, but there is no DNA to check that call. From germline, CDR1 is MNHNS and CDR2 SASEGT. The CDR3 spans 15 residues. The CDR3 loop reads CASRTGDSGANVLTF.

This sequence joins TRBV11-1 and TRBJ2-2. CDR3 length: 13 residues. Looked up from germline, CDR1 is SGHAT and CDR2 is FQDESV (reference sequence). The chain's CDR3 is CASSLEWGGELFF.

The chain's CDR3 is CSAEGQGYNQPQHF. The chain employs TRBV20-1 and TRBJ1-5; the TRBD1 assignment by TCRdb is unverifiable without DNA. The CDR3 spans 14 residues. Per germline, CDR1 DFQATT and CDR2 SNEGSKA (reference sequence).

The rearrangement uses TRBV4-1 and TRBJ2-3; the TCRdb call, TRBD2, lacks DNA for checking. Germline V CDR1 and CDR2: MGHRA, YSYEKL. This CDR3 spans 20 amino acids. CDR3 protein: CASSHLGLAGGPNSTDTQYF.

J is TRBJ2-3 and V is TRBV6-5. Germline values: CDR1 MNHEY, CDR2 SVGAGI. This CDR3 spans 14 amino acids. This chain's CDR3 is CASSYATAVDTQYF.

V usage is TRBV7-9 and J usage is TRBJ1-2; TCRdb lists TRBD1, though no DNA is available to test this call. CDR3 length equals 15 residues. CDR1 SEHNR and CDR2 FQNEAQ come from the germline V gene (reference sequence). The CDR3 protein is CASSLADRFSYGYTF.

This chain uses TRBV7-9 with TRBJ1-1. This CDR3 has 16 residues. CDR1 is SEHNR and CDR2 is FQNEAQ in the germline V gene (reference sequence). The CDR3 loop reads CASSHARVLAGTEAFF.

The J gene is TRBJ2-1, the V gene TRBV2; lacking DNA, the TRBD2 call made by TCRdb goes unchecked. This CDR3 region has 17 residues. Germline lookup yields CDR1 SNHLY and CDR2 FYNNEI. CDR3 in amino acids: CASSEAASGGHYNEQFF.

The CDR3 here is CASRRAEGHYEQYF. The genes are TRBV19 and TRBJ2-7; TCRdb proposes TRBD2, but this gene call is untestable without DNA. The CDR3 is 14 amino acids. CDR1 and CDR2 (germline): LNHDA, SQIVND (reference sequence).

J is TRBJ2-7 and V is TRBV6-2 or TRBV6-3; TCRdb selects TRBD1, and the lack of DNA leaves this call unchecked. Looked up from germline, CDR1 is MNHEY and CDR2 is SVGEGT. The CDR3 consists of 14 residues. CDR3 loop: CASSSGTGYYEQYF.

Here the CDR3 reads CSARDYRSSNQPQHF. This rearrangement joins TRBV20-1 to TRBJ1-5. The germline gives CDR1 DFQATT, CDR2 SNEGSKA (reference sequence). This CDR3 comprises 15 residues.

The chain combines TRBV28 with TRBJ2-7; with no DNA, the TCRdb D assignment of TRBD1 cannot be verified. The CDR3 contains 13 residues. Per germline, CDR1 MDHEN and CDR2 SYDVKM. The CDR3 loop reads CASSPGFGYEQYF.